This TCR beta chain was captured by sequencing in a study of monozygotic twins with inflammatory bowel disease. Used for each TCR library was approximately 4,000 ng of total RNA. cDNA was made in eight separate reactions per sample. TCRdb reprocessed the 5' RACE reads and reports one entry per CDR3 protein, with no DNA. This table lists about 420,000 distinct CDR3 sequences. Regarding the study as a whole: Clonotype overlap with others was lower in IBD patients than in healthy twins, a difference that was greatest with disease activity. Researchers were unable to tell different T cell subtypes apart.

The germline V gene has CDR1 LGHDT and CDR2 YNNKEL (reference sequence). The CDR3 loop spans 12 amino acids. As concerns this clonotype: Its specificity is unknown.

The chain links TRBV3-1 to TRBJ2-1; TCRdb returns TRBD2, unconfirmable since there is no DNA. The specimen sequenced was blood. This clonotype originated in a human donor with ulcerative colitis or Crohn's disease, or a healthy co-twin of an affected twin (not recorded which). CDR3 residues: CASSQEGTSGVF.